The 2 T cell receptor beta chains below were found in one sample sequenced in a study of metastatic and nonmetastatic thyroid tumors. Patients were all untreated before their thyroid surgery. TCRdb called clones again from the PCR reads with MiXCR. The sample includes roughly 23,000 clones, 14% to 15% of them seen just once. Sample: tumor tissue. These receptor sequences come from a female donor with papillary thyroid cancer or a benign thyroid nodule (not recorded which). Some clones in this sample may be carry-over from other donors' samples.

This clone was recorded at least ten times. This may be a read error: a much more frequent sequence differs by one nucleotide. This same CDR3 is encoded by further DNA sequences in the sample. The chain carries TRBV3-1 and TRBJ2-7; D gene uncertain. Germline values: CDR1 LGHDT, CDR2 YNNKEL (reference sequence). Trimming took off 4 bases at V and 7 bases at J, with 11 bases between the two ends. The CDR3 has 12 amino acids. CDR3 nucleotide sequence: TGTGCCAGCAGCCGCGCCCCAAATGAGCAGTACTTC. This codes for CASSRAPNEQYF.

As DNA, the CDR3 is TGTGCCAGCAGTGTCACAGGGATTTCTGAAGCTTTCTTT. This codes for CASSVTGISEAFF. The rearrangement links TRBV12-3 or TRBV12-4 to TRBJ1-1; D may be TRBD1 (6 bases). This CDR3 spans 13 amino acids. Trimming left V 5 bases short and J 6 bases short, with 13 bases between.